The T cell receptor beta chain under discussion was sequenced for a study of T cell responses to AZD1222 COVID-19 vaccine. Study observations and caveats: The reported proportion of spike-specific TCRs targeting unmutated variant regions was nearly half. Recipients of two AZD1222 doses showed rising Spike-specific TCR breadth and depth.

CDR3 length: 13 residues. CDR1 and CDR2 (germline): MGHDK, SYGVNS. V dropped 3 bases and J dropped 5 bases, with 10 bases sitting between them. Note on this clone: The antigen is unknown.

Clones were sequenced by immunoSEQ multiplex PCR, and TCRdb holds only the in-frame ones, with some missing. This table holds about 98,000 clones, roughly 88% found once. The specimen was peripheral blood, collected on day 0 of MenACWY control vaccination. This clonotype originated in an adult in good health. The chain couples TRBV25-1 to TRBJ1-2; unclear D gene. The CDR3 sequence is CASSEKGPYGYTF. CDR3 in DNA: TGTGCCAGCAGTGAGAAAGGGCCGTATGGCTACACCTTC.